Listed below are T cell receptor beta chains from one sample, sequenced in a study of blood T cell repertoires in COVID-19. TCRdb keeps only in-frame clones here, not all; method: immunoSEQ multiplex PCR. The sample lists 150,000 to 160,000 clones, less than 95% occurring once. Sequences were obtained from peripheral blood. Every receptor here comes from a man aged 45-60 years with acute or convalescent COVID-19. CDR3s include the opening cysteine and the closing phenylalanine or tryptophan. Fields, in order: D gene, clone size, J gene, V gene, CDR3 protein, CDR3 DNA. The D gene is left open where the match is weak. Size values are once, few and many counts, or a class for expanded clones, and some rows have none.

d_call: NA; clone_size: few; j_call: TRBJ1-1; v_call: TRBV10-3; cdr3_aa: CAISNRGGSTEAFF; cdr3_nt: TGTGCCATCAGTAACCGGGGGGGAAGCACTGAAGCTTTCTTT
d_call: TRBD2; clone_size: NA; j_call: TRBJ2-1; v_call: TRBV27; cdr3_aa: CASSSGTSGGDEQFF; cdr3_nt: TGTGCCAGCAGTTCCGGGACTAGCGGGGGTGATGAGCAGTTCTTC
d_call: TRBD2; clone_size: once; j_call: TRBJ2-7; v_call: TRBV10-1; cdr3_aa: CASSERSGGGYEQYF; cdr3_nt: TGCGCCAGCAGTGAACGGTCGGGAGGGGGCTACGAGCAGTACTTC
d_call: NA; clone_size: NA; j_call: TRBJ1-4; v_call: TRBV28; cdr3_aa: CASSFRQDGEKLFF; cdr3_nt: TGTGCCAGCAGTTTCCGGCAGGATGGCGAAAAACTGTTTTTT
d_call: TRBD2; clone_size: NA; j_call: TRBJ2-7; v_call: TRBV2; cdr3_aa: CASSEGVGQGLAGYEQYF; cdr3_nt: TGTGCCAGCAGTGAAGGGGTTGGGCAGGGACTAGCGGGCTACGAGCAGTACTTC
d_call: NA; clone_size: NA; j_call: TRBJ2-7; v_call: TRBV28; cdr3_aa: CASRRQQGYSYEQYF; cdr3_nt: TGTGCCAGCAGACGTCAACAGGGTTACTCCTACGAGCAGTACTTC
d_call: NA; clone_size: NA; j_call: TRBJ1-1; v_call: TRBV30; cdr3_aa: CAWSYRNTEAFF; cdr3_nt: TGTGCCTGGAGTTACAGGAACACTGAAGCTTTCTTT
d_call: TRBD1; clone_size: NA; j_call: TRBJ1-5; v_call: TRBV2; cdr3_aa: CASSEGDRVGQPQHF; cdr3_nt: TGTGCCAGCAGTGAAGGGGACAGGGTCGGTCAGCCCCAGCATTTT
d_call: TRBD1; clone_size: few; j_call: TRBJ1-4; v_call: TRBV3-1/TRBV3-2; cdr3_aa: CASSLGRGRDEKLFF; cdr3_nt: TGTGCCAGCAGCCTCGGCAGGGGGCGCGATGAAAAACTGTTTTTT
d_call: TRBD1; clone_size: NA; j_call: TRBJ1-5; v_call: TRBV19; cdr3_aa: CASSGGQGNQPQHF; cdr3_nt: TGTGCCAGTAGTGGGGGACAGGGCAATCAGCCCCAGCATTTT
d_call: NA; clone_size: NA; j_call: TRBJ2-3; v_call: TRBV12-5; cdr3_aa: CASGPANTDTQYF; cdr3_nt: TGTGCTAGTGGCCCCGCGAATACAGATACGCAGTATTTT
d_call: TRBD2; clone_size: few; j_call: TRBJ2-3; v_call: TRBV7-2; cdr3_aa: CASSSGGRADTQYF; cdr3_nt: TGTGCCAGCAGCTCGGGAGGTCGGGCAGATACGCAGTATTTT
d_call: NA; clone_size: NA; j_call: TRBJ2-2; v_call: TRBV5-1; cdr3_aa: CASSLGLGRTTGELFF; cdr3_nt: TGCGCCAGCAGCTTGGGCCTAGGAAGAACAACCGGGGAGCTGTTTTTT
d_call: NA; clone_size: NA; j_call: TRBJ2-1; v_call: TRBV4-1; cdr3_aa: CASRAGGDNEQFF; cdr3_nt: TGCGCCAGCAGGGCAGGAGGAGACAATGAGCAGTTCTTC
d_call: TRBD2; clone_size: NA; j_call: TRBJ2-3; v_call: TRBV7-3; cdr3_aa: CASSLAGGRNSTDTQYF; cdr3_nt: TGTGCCAGCAGCCTAGCGGGGGGCCGCAATAGCACAGATACGCAGTATTTT
d_call: TRBD1; clone_size: NA; j_call: TRBJ2-1; v_call: TRBV25-1; cdr3_aa: CASSKQGADEQFF; cdr3_nt: TGTGCCAGCAGTAAACAGGGGGCCGATGAGCAGTTCTTC
d_call: NA; clone_size: NA; j_call: TRBJ2-3; v_call: TRBV3-1/TRBV3-2; cdr3_aa: CASSQEGRVSTDTQYF; cdr3_nt: TGTGCCAGCAGCCAAGAAGGCCGGGTGAGCACAGATACGCAGTATTTT
d_call: TRBD2; clone_size: NA; j_call: TRBJ2-1; v_call: TRBV27; cdr3_aa: CASSSGLARYNSYNEQFF; cdr3_nt: TGTGCCAGCAGCTCAGGACTAGCGAGGTACAACTCCTACAATGAGCAGTTCTTC
d_call: NA; clone_size: NA; j_call: TRBJ2-2; v_call: TRBV6-5; cdr3_aa: CASSSRSFTGELFF; cdr3_nt: TGTGCCAGCAGTTCCCGGTCCTTCACCGGGGAGCTGTTTTTT
d_call: TRBD2; clone_size: NA; j_call: TRBJ2-3; v_call: TRBV5-1; cdr3_aa: CASSLVASGSTDTQYF; cdr3_nt: TGCGCCAGCAGCTTGGTAGCTAGCGGGAGCACAGATACGCAGTATTTT
d_call: TRBD2; clone_size: NA; j_call: TRBJ2-3; v_call: TRBV24-1; cdr3_aa: CATSDPGRPSGGTDTQYF; cdr3_nt: TGTGCCACCAGTGATCCGGGAAGGCCTAGCGGGGGCACAGATACGCAGTATTTT
d_call: TRBD2; clone_size: NA; j_call: TRBJ2-3; v_call: TRBV18; cdr3_aa: CASSPPGLAGGTDTQYF; cdr3_nt: TGTGCCAGCTCACCACCTGGACTAGCGGGAGGCACAGATACGCAGTATTTT
d_call: NA; clone_size: NA; j_call: TRBJ1-5; v_call: TRBV6-2/TRBV6-3; cdr3_aa: CASSQPPGYSNQPQHF; cdr3_nt: TGTGCCAGCAGCCAACCCCCAGGGTATAGCAATCAGCCCCAGCATTTT
d_call: TRBD1; clone_size: NA; j_call: TRBJ1-1; v_call: TRBV27; cdr3_aa: CASISLGFGTGNTEAFF; cdr3_nt: TGTGCCAGCATCTCATTAGGGTTTGGGACAGGGAACACTGAAGCTTTCTTT
d_call: NA; clone_size: NA; j_call: TRBJ1-3; v_call: TRBV28; cdr3_aa: CASNPWGKSSGNTIYF; cdr3_nt: TGTGCCAGCAACCCGTGGGGCAAGAGCTCTGGAAACACCATATATTTT
d_call: TRBD1; clone_size: NA; j_call: TRBJ1-6; v_call: TRBV28; cdr3_aa: CASSSGTGMSPLHF; cdr3_nt: TGTGCCAGCAGTTCCGGGACAGGGATGTCACCCCTCCACTTT
d_call: NA; clone_size: NA; j_call: TRBJ1-5; v_call: TRBV18; cdr3_aa: CASSPERGAGNSNQPQHF; cdr3_nt: TGTGCCAGCTCACCGGAGCGGGGGGCAGGGAATAGCAATCAGCCCCAGCATTTT
d_call: NA; clone_size: NA; j_call: TRBJ1-5; v_call: TRBV19; cdr3_aa: CASSRPEAASNQPQHF; cdr3_nt: TGTGCCAGTAGTAGACCTGAGGCAGCAAGCAATCAGCCCCAGCATTTT
d_call: NA; clone_size: NA; j_call: TRBJ1-5; v_call: TRBV28; cdr3_aa: CASNWGVGKGYSNQPQHF; cdr3_nt: TGTGCCAGCAATTGGGGGGTAGGGAAGGGGTATAGCAATCAGCCCCAGCATTTT
d_call: TRBD2; clone_size: NA; j_call: TRBJ2-5; v_call: TRBV10-3; cdr3_aa: CAISRLAGGQETQYF; cdr3_nt: TGTGCCATCAGTCGACTAGCGGGGGGTCAAGAGACCCAGTACTTC
d_call: NA; clone_size: NA; j_call: TRBJ2-1; v_call: TRBV12-3/TRBV12-4; cdr3_aa: CASRPGQNEQFF; cdr3_nt: TGTGCCAGCAGACCAGGACAGAATGAGCAGTTCTTC
d_call: NA; clone_size: NA; j_call: TRBJ2-1; v_call: TRBV9; cdr3_aa: CASRGSSGNEQFF; cdr3_nt: TGTGCCAGCCGAGGGAGTTCGGGGAATGAGCAGTTCTTC
d_call: NA; clone_size: NA; j_call: TRBJ2-5; v_call: TRBV7-9; cdr3_aa: CASSLAGGIQETQYF; cdr3_nt: TGTGCCAGCAGCTTAGCCGGCGGGATTCAAGAGACCCAGTACTTC
d_call: TRBD1; clone_size: NA; j_call: TRBJ1-5; v_call: TRBV7-8; cdr3_aa: CASSLAKTGRSNQPQHF; cdr3_nt: TGTGCCAGCAGCTTAGCCAAGACAGGGAGGAGCAATCAGCCCCAGCATTTT
d_call: TRBD2; clone_size: NA; j_call: TRBJ2-7; v_call: TRBV7-9; cdr3_aa: CASSYGTNPTYEQYF; cdr3_nt: TGTGCCAGCAGCTACGGGACTAACCCTACCTACGAGCAGTACTTC
d_call: TRBD2; clone_size: NA; j_call: TRBJ2-1; v_call: TRBV18; cdr3_aa: CASSPGTSGRQEQFF; cdr3_nt: TGTGCCAGCTCACCAGGGACTAGCGGGAGACAAGAGCAGTTCTTC
d_call: NA; clone_size: NA; j_call: TRBJ2-7; v_call: TRBV21-1; cdr3_aa: CASSPDRDRSYEQYF; cdr3_nt: TGTGCCAGCAGTCCGGACCGGGACAGATCCTACGAGCAGTACTTC
d_call: TRBD2; clone_size: NA; j_call: TRBJ2-7; v_call: TRBV14; cdr3_aa: CASSQPGTSGTYEQYF; cdr3_nt: TGTGCCAGCAGCCAGCCCGGGACTAGCGGGACTTACGAGCAGTACTTC
d_call: NA; clone_size: NA; j_call: TRBJ1-5; v_call: TRBV27; cdr3_aa: CASRVGHSNQPQHF; cdr3_nt: TGTGCCAGCAGAGTGGGACATAGCAATCAGCCCCAGCATTTT
d_call: TRBD1; clone_size: NA; j_call: TRBJ2-3; v_call: TRBV4-2; cdr3_aa: CASSQRTGEDTQYF; cdr3_nt: TGTGCCAGCAGCCAGAGGACAGGGGAAGATACGCAGTATTTT
d_call: NA; clone_size: NA; j_call: TRBJ1-1; v_call: TRBV29-1; cdr3_aa: CSVEVLEEAFF; cdr3_nt: TGCAGCGTTGAAGTCCTAGAAGAAGCTTTCTTT
d_call: NA; clone_size: NA; j_call: TRBJ1-1; v_call: TRBV29-1; cdr3_aa: CSARQGNTEAFF; cdr3_nt: TGCAGCGCCCGCCAGGGGAACACTGAAGCTTTCTTT
d_call: NA; clone_size: few; j_call: TRBJ2-3; v_call: TRBV7-2; cdr3_aa: CASSFGGSTDTQYF; cdr3_nt: TGTGCCAGCAGCTTTGGCGGAAGCACAGATACGCAGTATTTT